This is a list of T cell receptor beta chains from one sample in a study of shared clonotypes between healthy human individuals. Assay used: immunoSEQ multiplex PCR; TCRdb lists only in-frame clones, some missing. The data hold some 2.4 million clones, with approximately 94% observed a single time. Sample: naive CD4+ T cells from PBMCs. Receptors originate from a young man in good health. Some clones in this sample may be carry-over from other donors' samples. Both conserved end residues are part of each CDR3.

j_gene: TRBJ2-2; v_gene: TRBV11-3; CDR3aa: CASSAGTSGTTRGTGELFF
j_gene: TRBJ2-1; v_gene: TRBV5-1; CDR3aa: CASSLLGAGLDEQFF
j_gene: TRBJ2-7; v_gene: TRBV27; CDR3aa: CASSYSRRPGIFSYEQYF
j_gene: TRBJ1-5; v_gene: TRBV28; CDR3aa: CASEAGSNQPQHF
j_gene: TRBJ2-7; v_gene: TRBV15; CDR3aa: CATSRIGYEQYF
j_gene: TRBJ2-1; v_gene: TRBV7-3; CDR3aa: CASSPSRNNEQFF
j_gene: TRBJ1-1; v_gene: TRBV7-6; CDR3aa: CASSPGEGKAFF
j_gene: TRBJ1-2; v_gene: TRBV18; CDR3aa: CASSPDTHGYTF
j_gene: TRBJ2-1; v_gene: TRBV27; CDR3aa: CASKGLAGYNEQFF
j_gene: TRBJ2-2; v_gene: TRBV7-6; CDR3aa: CASSQWTSGNTGELFF
j_gene: TRBJ2-1; v_gene: TRBV7-9; CDR3aa: CASSPRTSGRPEQFF
j_gene: TRBJ1-1; v_gene: TRBV14; CDR3aa: CASSQDARGARYTEAFF
j_gene: TRBJ2-7; v_gene: TRBV6-5; CDR3aa: CASSYSRRARSYEQYF
j_gene: TRBJ2-2; v_gene: TRBV7-8; CDR3aa: CASSLAARQGNTGELFF
j_gene: TRBJ2-4; v_gene: TRBV2; CDR3aa: CASSDPGHLDKNIQYF
j_gene: TRBJ1-3; v_gene: TRBV4-3; CDR3aa: CASSQVMSSGNTIYF
j_gene: TRBJ1-1; v_gene: TRBV2; CDR3aa: CASSLAGTGATEAFF
j_gene: TRBJ1-5; v_gene: TRBV28; CDR3aa: CASSGWTGEGNQPQHF
j_gene: TRBJ2-5; v_gene: TRBV28; CDR3aa: CASSDSGRETQYF
j_gene: TRBJ1-3; v_gene: TRBV5-1; CDR3aa: CASSLPRPDGNTIYF
j_gene: TRBJ2-1; v_gene: TRBV10-3; CDR3aa: CAIREDRGRGEQFF
j_gene: TRBJ1-4; v_gene: TRBV7-9; CDR3aa: CASSPQGEKLFF
j_gene: TRBJ1-3; v_gene: TRBV6-5; CDR3aa: CASSTGQPGNTIYF
j_gene: TRBJ1-5; v_gene: TRBV4-1; CDR3aa: CASSQDPDQPQHF
j_gene: TRBJ2-3; v_gene: TRBV7-2; CDR3aa: CASSLVGPGDTQYF
j_gene: TRBJ2-5; v_gene: TRBV30; CDR3aa: CASRGQGVKTQYF
j_gene: TRBJ2-1; v_gene: TRBV5-8; CDR3aa: CASSPLGSQHNEQFF
j_gene: TRBJ2-7; v_gene: TRBV11-2; CDR3aa: CASSPSWDVNYEQYF
j_gene: TRBJ2-3; v_gene: TRBV5-1; CDR3aa: CASSSGVGDTQYF
j_gene: TRBJ1-3; v_gene: TRBV5-1; CDR3aa: CASSLYGGGSGNTIYF
j_gene: TRBJ1-2; v_gene: TRBV4-3; CDR3aa: CASSQTGGGYYGYTF
j_gene: TRBJ1-1; v_gene: TRBV6-5; CDR3aa: CASSYSQGSNTEAFF
j_gene: TRBJ2-3; v_gene: TRBV7-2; CDR3aa: CASSPQTSGASTDTQYF
j_gene: TRBJ2-1; v_gene: TRBV25-1; CDR3aa: CASSAGLAGGVANEQFF
j_gene: TRBJ1-2; v_gene: TRBV28; CDR3aa: CASSNILYGYTF
j_gene: TRBJ1-1; v_gene: TRBV6-5; CDR3aa: CASSGTGEAFF